A selection of T cell receptor beta chains follows, all from one sample in a study of cytomegalovirus exposure and HLA in healthy donors. Clones were sequenced by immunoSEQ multiplex PCR, and TCRdb holds only the in-frame ones, with some missing. The table has over 150,000 clones, 75% seen once. The sample was PBMCs. The source is a male donor in good health and CMV-seronegative. Both conserved end residues are part of each CDR3. D genes are given only for firm matches. The size of a clone is reported for some rows only, either as once, few or many, or as a class for expanded clones.

j_call d_call clone_size v_call cdr3_aa cdr3_nt
TRBJ2-1 . . TRBV6-6 CASTQREAGGMFF TGTGCCAGCACCCAAAGGGAGGCAGGGGGTATGTTCTTC
TRBJ1-6 . . TRBV28 CASSLRISSYNSPLHF TGTGCCAGCAGTTTACGAATCAGCTCCTATAATTCACCCCTCCACTTT
TRBJ1-4 . . TRBV9 CASSVQHGGGEKLFF TGTGCCAGCAGCGTACAACACGGGGGAGGTGAAAAACTGTTTTTT
TRBJ1-5 TRBD1 . TRBV6-1 CASSGRGPNQPQHF TGTGCCAGCAGCGGCAGGGGGCCCAATCAGCCCCAGCATTTT
TRBJ2-7 . few TRBV6-5 CASSYPGQSYEQYF TGTGCCAGCAGTTACCCAGGACAGTCCTACGAGCAGTACTTC
TRBJ2-1 TRBD2 . TRBV6-6 CASSYGLAGSNEQFF TGTGCCAGCAGTTACGGGCTAGCGGGTAGCAATGAGCAGTTCTTC
TRBJ1-2 TRBD1 . TRBV6-1 CASTLQTGDVYGYTF TGTGCCAGCACCCTCCAGACAGGGGACGTTTATGGCTACACCTTC
TRBJ1-2 TRBD1 . TRBV7-2 CASSPPRTGDGYTF TGTGCCAGCAGCCCCCCTCGGACAGGGGACGGCTACACCTTC
TRBJ1-2 . few TRBV19 CASSIEPRGAAPYGYTF TGTGCCAGTAGTATAGAACCCCGGGGGGCAGCCCCCTATGGCTACACCTTC
TRBJ2-7 TRBD1 once TRBV4-2 CASSRAGQGVTYEQYF TGTGCCAGCAGCCGCGCAGGACAGGGAGTCACCTACGAGCAGTACTTC
TRBJ2-3 TRBD2 . TRBV27 CASKRLAGGPRDTQYF TGTGCCAGCAAGAGGCTAGCGGGAGGGCCTAGAGATACGCAGTATTTT
TRBJ2-7 . . TRBV5-1 CASSLGGRREQYF TGCGCCAGCAGCTTGGGGGGGCGTCGGGAGCAGTACTTC
TRBJ1-2 TRBD1 . TRBV29-1 CSVLPGQGFRKGYTF TGCAGCGTGCTTCCGGGACAGGGGTTCAGAAAAGGCTACACCTTC
TRBJ2-3 TRBD2 . TRBV6-1 CASSELAGEEDTQYF TGTGCCAGCAGTGAACTAGCGGGAGAGGAGGATACGCAGTATTTT
TRBJ2-3 TRBD2 . TRBV11-2 CASSLDMGGGRIDTQYF TGTGCCAGCAGCTTAGATATGGGCGGGGGGCGGATAGATACGCAGTATTTT
TRBJ1-1 . . TRBV6-5 CASSYSPWPVHTEAFF TGTGCTAGCAGTTATAGCCCCTGGCCAGTACACACTGAAGCTTTCTTT
TRBJ2-1 . . TRBV5-4 CASSQSTSSFYNEQFF TGTGCCAGCAGCCAATCGACTAGTTCCTTTTACAATGAGCAGTTCTTC
TRBJ2-3 TRBD2 . TRBV5-1 CASSSLLGLAGRMLPDTQYF TGCGCCAGCAGCTCCCTCCTCGGACTAGCGGGGAGAATGTTGCCAGATACGCAGTATTTT
TRBJ2-3 . few TRBV9 CASSVGSGDRYTDTQYF TGTGCCAGCAGCGTAGGGTCGGGGGACAGATACACAGATACGCAGTATTTT
TRBJ2-1 . few TRBV5-4 CASGPWNEQFF TGTGCCAGCGGCCCCTGGAATGAGCAGTTCTTC
TRBJ1-5 TRBD1 once TRBV5-1 CASSSDRGGQPQHF TGCGCCAGCAGTTCCGACAGGGGTGGGCAGCCCCAGCATTTT
TRBJ2-1 . . TRBV5-1 CASSLIGSSYNEQFF TGCGCCAGCAGCTTGATCGGTAGCTCCTACAATGAGCAGTTCTTC
TRBJ2-1 TRBD2 . TRBV4-3 CASSQDRLAGTEQFF TGCGCCAGCAGCCAAGATCGGCTAGCGGGAACTGAGCAGTTCTTC
TRBJ1-2 TRBD1 . TRBV29-1 CSVETAGGVPYGYTF TGCAGCGTTGAGACGGCAGGGGGCGTCCCGTATGGCTACACCTTC
TRBJ2-5 . . TRBV7-6 CASSLVIEETQYF TGTGCCAGCAGCTTAGTTATCGAAGAGACCCAGTACTTC
TRBJ2-5 TRBD2 . TRBV5-6 CASSLGALAVQETQYF TGTGCCAGCAGCTTGGGAGCGCTAGCGGTCCAAGAGACCCAGTACTTC
TRBJ1-2 TRBD1 . TRBV5-1 CASSYLDRAGYTF TGCGCCAGCAGCTACCTGGACAGGGCTGGCTACACCTTC
TRBJ2-1 TRBD2 . TRBV7-9 CASSLDTSGGNEQFF TGTGCCAGCAGCTTAGATACTAGCGGGGGGAATGAGCAGTTCTTC
TRBJ1-3 . . TRBV5-1 CASSSTYPSSGNTIYF TGCGCCAGCAGCTCAACCTACCCGAGCTCTGGAAACACCATATATTTT
TRBJ1-3 TRBD1 many TRBV6-5 CASSYSRTGGGNTIYF TGTGCCAGCAGTTACTCGAGGACAGGGGGTGGAAACACCATATATTTT
TRBJ2-1 . . TRBV6-4 CASSGRGNEQFF TGTGCCAGCAGTGGTAGGGGTAATGAGCAGTTCTTC
TRBJ1-2 TRBD1 once TRBV6-1 CASSDPGQLYGYTF TGTGCCAGCAGTGATCCGGGACAGCTCTATGGCTACACCTTC
TRBJ2-6 . . TRBV7-2 CASSSTFYSGANVLTF TGTGCCAGCAGCTCTACTTTTTACTCTGGGGCCAACGTCCTGACTTTC
TRBJ1-3 . . TRBV7-7 CASSLDYREGNTIYF TGTGCCAGCAGTCTAGACTACAGGGAAGGAAACACCATATATTTT
TRBJ1-3 TRBD1 . TRBV6-1 CASSETGAGNTIYF TGTGCCAGCAGTGAGACAGGGGCTGGAAACACCATATATTTT
TRBJ1-1 . . TRBV6-4 CASSRTGDTEAFF TGTGCCAGCAGCAGAACGGGGGACACTGAAGCTTTCTTT
TRBJ2-1 TRBD2 . TRBV5-4 CASSLVTSDYNEQFF TGTGCCAGCAGCTTGGTGACTAGCGACTACAATGAGCAGTTCTTC
TRBJ1-5 . . TRBV27 CASGRGSNQPQHF TGTGCCAGCGGGAGGGGGTCCAATCAGCCCCAGCATTTT
TRBJ2-7 . . TRBV19 CASSITASGSEQYF TGTGCCAGTAGTATAACGGCCTCAGGGTCCGAGCAGTACTTC
TRBJ2-7 . . TRBV28 CASSFGGTPSYEQYF TGTGCCAGCAGTTTCGGGGGTACCCCCTCCTACGAGCAGTACTTC
TRBJ1-5 TRBD1 . TRBV6-5 CASSLQGGSNQPQHF TGTGCCAGCAGCCTACAGGGGGGTAGCAATCAGCCCCAGCATTTT
TRBJ2-2 TRBD2 once TRBV9 CASSVDATSANTGELFF TGTGCCAGCAGCGTAGATGCGACTAGCGCTAACACCGGGGAGCTGTTTTTT
TRBJ1-1 . . TRBV12-5 CASGYHRFSRVGTEAFF TGTGCTAGTGGTTACCACAGGTTCTCTAGGGTAGGCACTGAAGCTTTCTTT
TRBJ1-2 . . TRBV6-6 CASSRGGYGYTF TGTGCCAGCAGTCGCGGGGGGTATGGCTACACCTTC
TRBJ2-1 TRBD2 . TRBV7-2 CASSFLAGGLNEQFF TGTGCCAGCAGCTTCCTAGCGGGAGGGTTAAATGAGCAGTTCTTC
TRBJ2-5 TRBD1 . TRBV2 CASSRPAGGLETQYF TGTGCCAGCAGTCGCCCCGCAGGGGGCCTAGAGACCCAGTACTTC
TRBJ2-1 TRBD2 few TRBV15 CATSSSGGAWFSNEQFF TGTGCCACCAGCAGTAGCGGGGGGGCGTGGTTTAGCAATGAGCAGTTCTTC
TRBJ2-3 . once TRBV5-1 CASSFRPGHTDTQYF TGCGCCAGCAGCTTTCGTCCAGGGCACACAGATACGCAGTATTTT